This is a list of T cell receptor beta chains from one sample in a study of glioma-infiltrating T cells. TCRdb independently ran MiXCR on the multiplex PCR reads; one entry per CDR3 protein. The sample records around 90,000 distinct CDR3 sequences, 35% to 45% being singletons. Sequencing used glioma tissue, nonneoplastic brain tissue, or PBMCs (not recorded which). The receptor source for this set is a human donor with low-grade glioma or glioblastoma, undergoing nonglioma brain surgery, or in good health (not recorded which). Each CDR3 is given with its conserved first and last residue. A D gene is named only where the DNA matches it firmly. Clone size is given for some rows only: seen once, a few or many times, or a class if the clone is expanded.

cdr3_length	j_call	d_call	v_call	clone_size	cdr3_nt	cdr3_aa
13	TRBJ2-7	TRBD1	TRBV7-2	.	TGTGCCATCAGCTACAGTAAACAGGGGGAGCAGTACTTC	CAISYSKQGEQYF
16	TRBJ2-6	.	TRBV7-3	many	TGTGCCAGCAGCTTAATCGGTTTAGATGGGGCCAACGTCCTGACTTTC	CASSLIGLDGANVLTF
15	TRBJ2-1	TRBD2	TRBV6-4	once	TGTGCCAGCAGTTCGACTAGCGGGGGGGGAGATGAGAAGTTCTTC	CASSSTSGGGDEKFF
13	TRBJ1-5	TRBD1	TRBV20-1	many	TGCAGTGCTAGGCCGACAGGGGATCAGCCCCAGCATTTT	CSARPTGDQPQHF
15	TRBJ2-1	.	TRBV2	once	TGTGCCAGCAGTGAAGAGCGAGGGTCTAACGCTGAGCAGTTATTC	CASSEERGSNAEQLF
14	TRBJ1-5	.	TRBV18	many	TGTGCCAGCTCACGCGGACAGCCCAATCAGCCCCAGCATTTT	CASSRGQPNQPQHF
15	TRBJ2-5	.	TRBV29-1	many	TGCAGCGTTGACGGGACGTCCGGGATCGAAGAGACCCAGTACTTC	CSVDGTSGIEETQYF
15	TRBJ2-7	.	TRBV9	many	TGTGCCAGCAGCAGAGGGACGGTAGGCTCCTACGAGCAGTACTTC	CASSRGTVGSYEQYF
18	TRBJ2-5	TRBD2	TRBV4-1	many	TGCGCCAGCAGCCACCCCCGGGGGACTAGCGGACTCCAAGAGACCCAGTACTTC	CASSHPRGTSGLQETQYF
14	TRBJ2-3	.	TRBV20-1	.	TGCAGTTCTAGCCCATCGGGAACCACAGATACGCAGTATTTT	CSSSPSGTTDTQYF
15	TRBJ2-3	TRBD2	TRBV6-9	once	TGTGCCAGCAGTTACCGGACTAGCGGAAAAGATGCGCAGTATTTT	CASSYRTSGKDAQYF
14	TRBJ1-2	.	TRBV28	.	TGTGCCAGCAGGTATCCACCTCCCGGGTATGTCTACACCTTC	CASRYPPPGYVYTF
15	TRBJ2-1	TRBD1	TRBV20-1	many	TGCAGTGCTAGAGATCGGGGGACAGGGGTCAATGAGCAGTTCTTC	CSARDRGTGVNEQFF
13	TRBJ2-5	.	TRBV12-3/TRBV12-4	.	TGTGCCAGCAGTTCCGCCGCTGGGGAGACCCAGTACTTC	CASSSAAGETQYF
17	TRBJ2-5	TRBD2	TRBV5-1	many	TGCGCCAGCAGTCTGAGGGGAACTAGCGGACTCCAAGAGACCCAGTACTTC	CASSLRGTSGLQETQYF
15	TRBJ2-3	TRBD2	TRBV20-1	many	TGCAGTGCCCCCTGGCGGGGGGTTGGCACAGATACGCAGTATTTT	CSAPWRGVGTDTQYF
10	TRBJ1-1	.	TRBV19	many	TGTGCCAGTAGTGCACCGGGACCCTTCTTT	CASSAPGPFF
12	TRBJ2-3	.	TRBV19	.	TGTGCCAGTAGTATGGAGCCGGATACGCAGTATTTT	CASSMEPDTQYF
17	TRBJ2-7	TRBD1	TRBV20-1	many	TGCAGTGCTAGAGCCCGAGATTGGGACAGGCTCTACTACGAGCAGTACTTC	CSARARDWDRLYYEQYF
15	TRBJ1-1	.	TRBV11-2	many	TGTGCCAGCAGCTTCAAGCAGGGCCAGAACACTGAAGCTTTCTTT	CASSFKQGQNTEAFF
14	TRBJ2-4	.	TRBV5-6	.	TGTGCCAGCAGCCCAGGACAGCTAAAAAACATTCAGTACTTC	CASSPGQLKNIQYF
17	TRBJ2-6	.	TRBV6-2/TRBV6-3	many	TGTGCCAGCAGTTACTCGAGTTCAGGTGTGGGGGCCAACGTCCTGACTTTC	CASSYSSSGVGANVLTF
13	TRBJ2-7	.	TRBV6-1	many	TGTGCCAGCAGCCGCGATTTGAGGTCCGAGCAGTACTTC	CASSRDLRSEQYF
15	TRBJ2-7	TRBD1	TRBV20-1	many	TGCAGTGCAAAAGGACAGGGGACAATCTCCTACGAGCAGTACTTC	CSAKGQGTISYEQYF
14	TRBJ1-1	.	TRBV6-1	.	TGTGCCAGCACCGAAGGGTCACAAAGCACTGAAGCTTTCTTT	CASTEGSQSTEAFF
14	TRBJ2-3	TRBD2	TRBV2	.	TGTGCCAGCAGTCCCGGACTAGCGCGGGAGACCCAGTATTTT	CASSPGLARETQYF
15	TRBJ2-3	.	TRBV7-9	many	TGTGCCAGCAGCTTTACAGGGTCTAGCACAGATACGCAGTATTTT	CASSFTGSSTDTQYF
12	TRBJ2-5	.	TRBV28	many	TGTGCCAGCAGTTTAGGAGTGGAGACCCAGTACTTC	CASSLGVETQYF
13	TRBJ2-5	.	TRBV19	.	TGCGCCAGAAGTGGAGACTTCCAAGAGACCCAGTACTTC	CARSGDFQETQYF
13	TRBJ2-1	.	TRBV25-1	many	TGTGCCAGCATCCCCCCCTCCTACAATGAGCAGTTCTTC	CASIPPSYNEQFF
15	TRBJ1-5	TRBD1	TRBV18	many	TGTGCCAGCTCACCGCTACAGGGGGCGGATCAGCCCCAGCATTTT	CASSPLQGADQPQHF
14	TRBJ2-7	TRBD1	TRBV6-2/TRBV6-3	.	TGTGCCGGCATTTACTTTGGGACAGGCTACGAGCAGTACTTC	CAGIYFGTGYEQYF
13	TRBJ2-5	.	TRBV12-3/TRBV12-4	many	TGTGCCAGCAAACAGGGATCTACGGAGACCCAGTACTTC	CASKQGSTETQYF
12	TRBJ2-1	.	TRBV11-1	many	TGTGCCAGCAGCCCGGGACCCGGTGAGCAGTTCTTC	CASSPGPGEQFF
13	TRBJ1-5	.	TRBV7-9	many	TGTGCCAGCAGTAGGGGAAGCAATCAGCCCCAGCATTTT	CASSRGSNQPQHF
16	TRBJ2-7	.	TRBV4-1	many	TGCGCCAGCAGCCAATACCCCGGGACACCGCCGAACGAGCAGTACTTC	CASSQYPGTPPNEQYF
14	TRBJ1-2	.	TRBV20-1	.	TGCAGCGCTCTCGGGCAGCAAGCTAACTATGGCTACACCTTC	CSALGQQANYGYTF
16	TRBJ2-3	.	TRBV28	.	TGTGCCAGCATCGGTGAGGCCATAGCGGGCACAGATACGCAGTATTTT	CASIGEAIAGTDTQYF
16	TRBJ2-5	TRBD2	TRBV28	once	TGTGCCAGCAGTTTGATGCTAGCGGGGGGGGAAGAGACCCAGCACTTC	CASSLMLAGGEETQHF
17	TRBJ2-3	TRBD2	TRBV28	.	TGTGCCGGCAGTTCCAAGCGGGGAGAGTCCACCACAGATACGCAGTATTTT	CAGSSKRGESTTDTQYF
14	TRBJ1-2	.	TRBV27	many	TGTGCCAGCAGTCCAACCCGTCATGGGTATGGCTACACCTTC	CASSPTRHGYGYTF
16	TRBJ2-1	.	TRBV12-3/TRBV12-4	once	TGTGCCAGCAGCCTGGGGTTAGGGGGACTCTACAATGAGCAGTTCTTC	CASSLGLGGLYNEQFF
14	TRBJ2-3	.	TRBV28	.	TGTGCCAGCAGTTCTACCGGGAACACAGATACGCAGTATTTT	CASSSTGNTDTQYF
14	TRBJ2-1	.	TRBV29-1	.	TGCAGCGTTGAGAGACTATCGGGTTACAATGAGCAGTTCTTC	CSVERLSGYNEQFF
13	TRBJ1-2	.	TRBV20-1	many	TGCAGTGCCTCTCGGGGAGCGAACTATGGCTACACCTTC	CSASRGANYGYTF
12	TRBJ2-5	TRBD2	TRBV20-1	many	TGCAGTGCTCGGACTAGCGCAGAGACCCAGTACTTC	CSARTSAETQYF
16	TRBJ2-1	TRBD2	TRBV25-1	.	TGTGCCAGCAGATCAACCGGGACTAGGATTTACAATGAGCAGTTCTTC	CASRSTGTRIYNEQFF
15	TRBJ1-1	.	TRBV28	many	TGTGCCAGCAGTTTCCTCGGGACACTGAACACTGAAGCTTTCTTT	CASSFLGTLNTEAFF
12	TRBJ2-5	.	TRBV2	.	TGTGCCGGCACGGGGGAAGAAGGGACCCAGTACTTC	CAGTGEEGTQYF
18	TRBJ2-3	TRBD2	TRBV20-1	once	TGCAGTGCTAGGGATCAATGGGCAGCGGGAGGACCCACAGATACGCAGTATTTT	CSARDQWAAGGPTDTQYF
13	TRBJ1-2	.	TRBV30	many	TGTGCCTGGAGTTATGGCAGGGACTATGGCTACACCTTC	CAWSYGRDYGYTF
17	TRBJ2-5	TRBD2	TRBV5-1	few	TGCGCCAGCAGCACTTTAGCGGGGGGGACGAGAAGGCGGACCCAGTACTTC	CASSTLAGGTRRRTQYF
16	TRBJ1-5	.	TRBV20-1	many	TGCAGTGCTAGAGTCCTGCAGGTAGGGTCCAATCAGCCCCAGCATTTT	CSARVLQVGSNQPQHF